Listed below are T cell receptor beta chains from one sample, sequenced in a study of cytotoxic CD8 clonotypes in ibrutinib-treated CLL. Assay used: immunoSEQ multiplex PCR; TCRdb lists only in-frame clones, some missing. The table has 150,000 or so clones, around three quarters seen once; the top ten hold 25% to 30%. Sample: PBMCs, taken after 12 months of ibrutinib treatment. Every receptor here comes from a human donor with chronic lymphocytic leukemia. Each CDR3 is given with its conserved first and last residue. The order of the fields is CDR3 DNA, CDR3 protein, J gene, V gene, clone size, D gene. D genes are given only for firm matches. Expanded clones get a size class; other rows say once, few or many, or leave the size out.

cdr3_nt: TGTGCCAGCAGCCGGGGACAGATTACCTACGAGCAGTACTTC
cdr3_aa: CASSRGQITYEQYF
j_call: TRBJ2-7
v_call: TRBV7-2
clone_size: few
d_call: TRBD1

cdr3_nt: TGTGCCAGCAGCCATAGCACAGATACGCAGTATTTT
cdr3_aa: CASSHSTDTQYF
j_call: TRBJ2-3
v_call: TRBV28
clone_size: .
d_call: .

cdr3_nt: TGTGCCAGCAGGAAATACAGGGGAAACACTGAAGCTTTCTTT
cdr3_aa: CASRKYRGNTEAFF
j_call: TRBJ1-1
v_call: TRBV21-1
clone_size: few
d_call: .

cdr3_nt: TGTGCCAGTAGTGTAGTAGCGGGCTACGAGCAGTACTTC
cdr3_aa: CASSVVAGYEQYF
j_call: TRBJ2-7
v_call: TRBV19
clone_size: .
d_call: TRBD2

cdr3_nt: TGTGCCAGCAGCCCCCTAGCGTACTCCTACAATGAGCAGTTCTTC
cdr3_aa: CASSPLAYSYNEQFF
j_call: TRBJ2-1
v_call: TRBV14
clone_size: .
d_call: .

cdr3_nt: TGTGCCAGCCGTCCCAGCTCTGGGGCCAACGTCCTGACTTTC
cdr3_aa: CASRPSSGANVLTF
j_call: TRBJ2-6
v_call: TRBV9
clone_size: .
d_call: .

cdr3_nt: TGTGCCAGCAGCTTAGGGACGGTACAGGATGGCTACACCTTC
cdr3_aa: CASSLGTVQDGYTF
j_call: TRBJ1-2
v_call: TRBV11-2
clone_size: once
d_call: .

cdr3_nt: TGTGCCAGCAGCTTGTTATTGGAGTTGAGTGAGCAGTTCTTC
cdr3_aa: CASSLLLELSEQFF
j_call: TRBJ2-1
v_call: TRBV7-9
clone_size: .
d_call: .

cdr3_nt: TGTGCCAGCAGCACCCCTAGCGGGAGGGCGTGGAATGAGCAGTTCTTC
cdr3_aa: CASSTPSGRAWNEQFF
j_call: TRBJ2-1
v_call: TRBV7-9
clone_size: .
d_call: TRBD2

cdr3_nt: TGTGCCAGCAGCTTGGGGGGACAAGGGACCCAGTACTTC
cdr3_aa: CASSLGGQGTQYF
j_call: TRBJ2-5
v_call: TRBV7-2
clone_size: .
d_call: .

cdr3_nt: TGTGCCAGCAGTTTTTGGACAGGGGGAACCGGGGAGCTGTTTTTT
cdr3_aa: CASSFWTGGTGELFF
j_call: TRBJ2-2
v_call: TRBV28
clone_size: .
d_call: TRBD1

cdr3_nt: TGTGCCAGCAGCTTGGCCTTAATGAATGAGCAGTTCTTC
cdr3_aa: CASSLALMNEQFF
j_call: TRBJ2-1
v_call: TRBV5-8
clone_size: .
d_call: .

cdr3_nt: TGTGCCAGCAGGAGAGCCTACGAGCAGTACTTC
cdr3_aa: CASRRAYEQYF
j_call: TRBJ2-7
v_call: TRBV28
clone_size: .
d_call: .

cdr3_nt: TGTGCCAGCAGTTACCTAGGAACTAACACTGAAGCTTTCTTT
cdr3_aa: CASSYLGTNTEAFF
j_call: TRBJ1-1
v_call: TRBV28
clone_size: .
d_call: .

cdr3_nt: TGTGCCAGCAGCTTCAGGACTAGCGGGAGAGCAACAGATACGCAGTATTTT
cdr3_aa: CASSFRTSGRATDTQYF
j_call: TRBJ2-3
v_call: TRBV11-2
clone_size: many
d_call: TRBD2

cdr3_nt: TGTGCCAGCAGAGGGACAATGGGGATCAATGGCTACACCTTC
cdr3_aa: CASRGTMGINGYTF
j_call: TRBJ1-2
v_call: TRBV6-1
clone_size: .
d_call: .

cdr3_nt: TGTGCCAGCAGTTTATTGGGCAGCGGCGAATACAATGAGCAGTTCTTC
cdr3_aa: CASSLLGSGEYNEQFF
j_call: TRBJ2-1
v_call: TRBV28
clone_size: .
d_call: .

cdr3_nt: TGTGCCAGCAGCTTAGTGTCATCCACAGATACGCAGTATTTT
cdr3_aa: CASSLVSSTDTQYF
j_call: TRBJ2-3
v_call: TRBV7-9
clone_size: .
d_call: .

cdr3_nt: TGTGCCAGCAGCAGGTATAACAGCAAATATGGCTACACCTTC
cdr3_aa: CASSRYNSKYGYTF
j_call: TRBJ1-2
v_call: TRBV21-1
clone_size: few
d_call: .

cdr3_nt: TGTGCCAGCTCAAGATACACAGGGGACAATCAGCCCCAGCATTTT
cdr3_aa: CASSRYTGDNQPQHF
j_call: TRBJ1-5
v_call: TRBV18
clone_size: few
d_call: TRBD1

cdr3_nt: TGCAGCGTTGCAGCGGGAGACCTCTACGAGCAGTACTTC
cdr3_aa: CSVAAGDLYEQYF
j_call: TRBJ2-7
v_call: TRBV29-1
clone_size: .
d_call: TRBD2

cdr3_nt: TGTGCCAGCAGTTTACTGGGGCAGACTGAAGCTTTCTTT
cdr3_aa: CASSLLGQTEAFF
j_call: TRBJ1-1
v_call: TRBV27
clone_size: .
d_call: .

cdr3_nt: TGTGCCAGCAGTGGCGGACAAGGGCTTTTATCCTACGAGCAGTACTTC
cdr3_aa: CASSGGQGLLSYEQYF
j_call: TRBJ2-7
v_call: TRBV27
clone_size: few
d_call: .

cdr3_nt: TGTGCCAGCAGTTTAACCGGGACAGGGGGCTTCACAGATACGCAGTATTTT
cdr3_aa: CASSLTGTGGFTDTQYF
j_call: TRBJ2-3
v_call: TRBV27
clone_size: .
d_call: TRBD1

cdr3_nt: TGTGCCAGCAGTTACCAGACAGCCGGAAACACCATATATTTT
cdr3_aa: CASSYQTAGNTIYF
j_call: TRBJ1-3
v_call: TRBV6-6
clone_size: once
d_call: .

cdr3_nt: TGTGCCATCAGGGACACTGTTATGAACACTGAAGCTTTCTTT
cdr3_aa: CAIRDTVMNTEAFF
j_call: TRBJ1-1
v_call: TRBV10-3
clone_size: few
d_call: .

cdr3_nt: TGCGCCAGCAGCGTCAGCGTGACCGGGACAGGGGACGAGCAGTACTTC
cdr3_aa: CASSVSVTGTGDEQYF
j_call: TRBJ2-7
v_call: TRBV5-1
clone_size: once
d_call: TRBD1

cdr3_nt: TGTGCCTGGAGTGTAGGTAGTACCTACGAGCAGTACTTC
cdr3_aa: CAWSVGSTYEQYF
j_call: TRBJ2-7
v_call: TRBV30
clone_size: .
d_call: .

cdr3_nt: TGCGCCAGCAGCTTGGCGTTCGTAGATGACGAAGCCACCTACGAGCAGTACTTC
cdr3_aa: CASSLAFVDDEATYEQYF
j_call: TRBJ2-7
v_call: TRBV5-1
clone_size: .
d_call: .